These 2 T cell receptor beta chains were sequenced from one sample in a study of blood T cell repertoires in COVID-19. Sequencing was performed with immunoSEQ multiplex PCR; in TCRdb, only in-frame clones are kept and a portion is missing. This sample has roughly 110,000 clones; about 82% occur once, and the top ten carry roughly 6.2%. Sequenced input: peripheral blood. These receptors all stem from a man older than 75 with COVID-19, enrolled during active disease.

The chain couples TRBV24-1 to TRBJ1-2, with TRBD1 as a possible D gene (5 bases). The CDR3 length is 13 residues. V gave up 5 bases and J gave up 8 bases, with 14 bases separating them. Germline CDR1 KGHDR, CDR2 SFDVKD. This CDR3 reads CATSGERGRGYTF. The DNA for the CDR3 is TGTGCCACCAGTGGGGAAAGGGGCCGAGGCTACACCTTC.

CDR3 nucleotides: TGTGCCAGCAGTCTCCAAGCGGGTGAAAAACTGTTTTTT. It yields the protein CASSLQAGEKLFF. The chain is built from TRBV6-5 and TRBJ1-4, with D uncertain. CDR1 and CDR2 (germline): MNHEY, SVGAGI. The CDR3 consists of 13 residues. Trimming stripped 5 bases from V and 7 bases from J, with 11 bases between.